These 14 T cell receptor beta chains originate from one sample sequenced in a study of T cell responses to AZD1222 COVID-19 vaccine. Generated by immunoSEQ multiplex PCR, the TCRdb table keeps only in-frame clones and is missing some. The sample records 150,000 to 200,000 clones, 80% to 90% being singletons. The sample consisted of peripheral blood, taken on day 0 of MenACWY control vaccination. These receptor sequences come from an adult in good health.

The gene calls are TRBV7-3 and TRBJ2-1; 9 bases line up with TRBD2. Germline V gene data show CDR1 as SGHTA and CDR2 as FQGTGA. The length of the CDR3 is 18 residues. V lost 1 base to trimming and J lost 4 bases; unmatched junction nucleotides: 11. As DNA, the CDR3 is TGTGCCAGCAGCTTAATGTCCCTTACTAGCGGGCCTTACAATGAGCAGTTCTTC. This sequence encodes CASSLMSLTSGPYNEQFF.

The rearrangement uses TRBV4-1 and TRBJ2-2, with D hard to call. Per germline, CDR1 MGHRA and CDR2 YSYEKL. Trimming stripped 0 bases from V and 4 bases from J, with 6 bases between. CDR3 length: 14 residues. The CDR3 region has the DNA TGCGCCAGCAGCCAAGATACTACCACCGGGGAGCTGTTTTTT. This translates into CASSQDTTTGELFF.

The chain is built from TRBV9 and TRBJ1-2, with 7 bases aligning to TRBD1. This CDR3 is built from 12 residues. Germline CDR1 and CDR2: SGDLS and YYNGEE. V lost 4 bases, J lost 4 bases, and 1 base stayed unmatched. CDR3 region: CASSRDSYGYTF. CDR3 in DNA: TGTGCCAGCAGCCGGGACAGCTATGGCTACACCTTC.

The rearrangement joins TRBV7-8 to TRBJ2-3; tentatively, D is TRBD2 (6 bases). The germline V and J ends were trimmed by 5 bases and 4 bases, with 7 bases remaining between them. Germline V gene lookup returns CDR1 SGHVS and CDR2 FQNEAQ. CDR3 length: 12 amino acids. The DNA of the CDR3 is TGTGCCAGCAGCCCGGGGGCAGATACGCAGTATTTT. Translating it yields CASSPGADTQYF. The full variable domain, with the rest looked up from reference TRBV7-8 and TRBJ2-3, is GAGVSQSPRYKVAKRGQDVALRCDPISGHVSLFWYQQALGQGPEFLTYFQNEAQLDKSGLPSDRFFAERPEGSVSTLKIQRTQQEDSAVYLCASSPGADTQYFGPGTRLTVL.

The chain couples TRBV6-1 to TRBJ1-2; D not certain. Germline V gives CDR1 MNHNS, CDR2 SASEGT. The V and J ends lost 0 bases and 4 bases respectively, with 12 bases between them. The CDR3 contains 15 residues. The CDR3 loop is CASSEAEGNFYGYTF. CDR3 in DNA: TGTGCCAGCAGTGAAGCAGAAGGGAATTTCTATGGCTACACCTTC.

The chain links TRBV25-1 to TRBJ2-7, with 9 bases matching TRBD1. This CDR3 has 18 amino acids. Trimming at V came to 4 bases and at J to 7 bases, leaving 20 bases not matched to a gene. Looked up from germline, CDR1 is MGHDK and CDR2 is SYGVNS. The CDR3 nucleotides are TGTGCCAGCAGTGGAGAAACCCTGGACAGGGGATTTCCCCGAGAGCAGTACTTC. Protein: CASSGETLDRGFPREQYF.

The chain carries TRBV19 and TRBJ1-5, with D perhaps matching TRBD1 (6 bases). CDR1 and CDR2 (germline): LNHDA, SQIVND (reference sequence). With 3 bases removed from V and 0 bases from J, the gap between germline ends came to 9 bases. The CDR3 runs to 15 residues. The CDR3 sequence: CASSIWTDSNQPQHF. DNA for the CDR3: TGTGCCAGTAGTATCTGGACAGATAGCAATCAGCCCCAGCATTTT.

This chain links TRBV4-2 with TRBJ2-2, with TRBD2 as a possible D gene (5 bases). The CDR3 runs 15 residues. CDR1 LGHNA and CDR2 YNFKEQ come from the germline V gene. V lost 3 bases and J lost 5, with 13 bases in between. CDR3 amino acids: CASSHEDWATGELFF. The CDR3 coding sequence is TGTGCCAGCAGCCATGAGGACTGGGCGACCGGGGAGCTGTTTTTT.

The V call is TRBV7-2, the J call TRBJ1-3, with a possible D match to TRBD1 (5 bases). Between the trimmed V and J ends, which lost 10 bases and 4 bases, there was a span of 20 bases. The CDR3 spans 15 residues. Per germline, CDR1 SGHTA and CDR2 FQGNSA. The CDR3: CAIPSTGTPGNTIYF. The CDR3 DNA follows: TGTGCCATCCCTTCAACCGGGACTCCAGGAAACACCATATATTTT.

The V call is TRBV30, the J call TRBJ1-5, with D unresolved. Between the trimmed V and J ends, which lost 0 bases and 0 bases, there was a span of 15 bases. Per the germline V gene, CDR1 is GTSNPN and CDR2 is SVGIG (reference sequence). This CDR3 has 17 residues. CDR3 loop: CAWSVKAAGFSNQPQHF. The CDR3 DNA reads as TGTGCCTGGAGTGTAAAGGCTGCGGGATTTAGCAATCAGCCCCAGCATTTT.

J is TRBJ1-2 and V is TRBV3-1 (or the pseudogene TRBV3-2), with TRBD1 matching over 7 bases. This CDR3 region has 16 residues. The V gene's germline CDR1 is LGHDT and CDR2 YNNKEL (reference sequence). J lost 8 bases, V lost 5 bases, and 17 bases had no gene match. This chain's CDR3 is CASSSRGGKQTGGYTF. Written as DNA, the CDR3 is TGTGCCAGCAGCTCAAGAGGGGGCAAACAGACGGGAGGCTACACCTTC.

The chain carries TRBV19 and TRBJ1-5, with 7 bases lining up with TRBD1. V was clipped by 4 bases and J by 4 bases; unmatched bases: 7. The CDR3 extends over 15 amino acids. Germline CDR1 reads LNHDA; CDR2 reads SQIVND (reference sequence). The CDR3 coding sequence is TGTGCCAGTAGTACTGCACAGGGGTTTAATCAGCCCCAGCATTTT. Its protein is CASSTAQGFNQPQHF.

This chain connects TRBV6-5 to TRBJ1-4, with a tentative D call TRBD1 (5 bases). The length of the CDR3 is 15 residues. The V gene lost 8 bases and the J gene lost 8 bases, with 21 bases spanning the gap. Germline lookup yields CDR1 MNHEY and CDR2 SVGAGI. The CDR3 DNA reads TGTGCCAGCGCCCCAACGGTGGGGGACGCCGAAAAACTGTTTTTT. Translating gives CASAPTVGDAEKLFF.

The CDR3 sequence: CASSPRGSGANVLTF. The CDR3 DNA is TGCGCCAGCAGCCCCAGGGGATCTGGGGCCAACGTCCTGACTTTC. This chain connects TRBV5-1 to TRBJ2-6; D might be TRBD1 (6 bases). This CDR3 has 15 amino acids. The germline V gene has CDR1 SGHRS and CDR2 YFSETQ. V lost 4 bases and J lost 1, with 9 bases in between.